Below, 4 T cell receptor beta chains from the same sample are listed, as sequenced in a study of cytotoxic CD8 clonotypes in ibrutinib-treated CLL. The table came from immunoSEQ multiplex PCR; TCRdb's copy has only in-frame clones and leaves some out. The profile covers over 100,000 clones, with 80% to 90% appearing a single time and 2% to 2.5% taken by the ten largest. The specimen comprised PBMCs, sampled after 24 months of ibrutinib treatment. The receptors originated from a human donor with chronic lymphocytic leukemia.

This clone was seen a few times. The rearrangement links TRBV19 to TRBJ2-1; 11 bases align to TRBD1. The CDR3 consists of 13 residues. Germline V gene lookup returns CDR1 LNHDA and CDR2 SQIVND (reference sequence). The V segment lost 5 bases and the J segment 10 bases; nucleotides outside the gene matches: 4. The DNA of the CDR3 is TGTGCCAGTAGTGGACAGGGGGCGAGGGAGCAGTTCTTC. This encodes CASSGQGAREQFF.

This clone was seen a single time. J is TRBJ1-4 and V is TRBV4-2, with 7 nucleotides matching TRBD1. CDR3 length: 14 residues. Trimming at V came to 4 bases and at J to 8 bases, leaving 7 bases not matched to a gene. CDR1 and CDR2 (germline): LGHNA, YNFKEQ. CDR3 DNA: TGTGCCAGCAGCCCTGGACAGGAGGGCGAAAAACTGTTTTTT. Translated, it gives CASSPGQEGEKLFF.

The count of this clone is one. The V call is TRBV5-8, the J call TRBJ2-5; no clear D. Per germline, CDR1 SGHTS and CDR2 YDEGEE. The CDR3 consists of 13 residues. V lost 7 bases to trimming and J lost 2 bases, with 12 bases between them. The CDR3 reads CASATRLQETQYF. The DNA of the CDR3 is TGTGCCAGCGCGACACGGCTACAAGAGACCCAGTACTTC.

The V call is TRBV28, the J call TRBJ2-2; D perhaps matches TRBD2 (5 bases). This CDR3 is 13 amino acids long. With 10 bases removed from V and 5 bases from J, the gap between germline ends came to 14 bases. Germline assignment: CDR1 MDHEN and CDR2 SYDVKM. The CDR3, as DNA: TGTGCCACCCCCGGCGGGTCGACCGGGGAGCTGTTTTTT. It codes for CATPGGSTGELFF.